Each of the 24 T cell receptor beta chains below was sequenced from the same sample in a study of post-analysis software for immune sequencing data (dated by TCRdb to 2014 to 2015). Overall results and qualifications from the work: Four to six TRBV segments, including TRBV5-6, TRBV5-1 and TRBV20-1, were significantly more frequent in patients than controls.

Receptor libraries were prepared by PCR. TCRdb records Illumina HiSeq 2500 as the sequencer. Unique molecular identifiers were incorporated into TCR beta cDNA libraries to reduce PCR and sequencing biases. TCRdb reworked the public reads: Q25 trimming with fastp, MiXCR clone assembly, productive beta chains retained. Each CDR3 protein gets just one entry, which takes the most common genes and DNA from the rows behind it. Across this sample there are roughly 540,000 distinct CDR3 sequences, with around 31% seen only once. Approximately 6% of the sample is taken by the ten largest. For these TCRs, the target antigens are not known. Material for sequencing was blood. These TCRs come from a girl aged 2 to 17 with multiple sclerosis.

The chain links TRBV5-1 to TRBJ2-1; D unresolved. V was trimmed by 0 bases and J by 4 bases, leaving 5 bases between them. This CDR3 is 13 amino acids long. Germline assignment: CDR1 SGHRS and CDR2 YFSETQ. CDR3 region: CASSLDKYNEQFF. The CDR3 DNA is TGCGCCAGCAGCTTGGACAAATACAATGAGCAGTTCTTC.

This chain connects TRBV6-5 to TRBJ1-2, with D possibly TRBD1 on 6 matching bases. Germline CDR1 reads MNHEY; CDR2 reads SVGAGI. CDR3 length: 15 amino acids. V was trimmed by 5 bases and J by 8 bases, leaving 21 bases between them. This chain's CDR3 is CASSLPGAPSGGYTF. CDR3 in DNA: TGTGCCAGCAGTCTACCAGGGGCCCCCTCGGGAGGCTACACCTTC.

This chain uses TRBV6-5 with TRBJ1-6; D unresolved. CDR3 length: 17 amino acids. V was clipped by 0 bases and J by 5 bases, with 14 bases between them. Germline values: CDR1 MNHEY, CDR2 SVGAGI. The CDR3 reads CASSYSLEASHNSPLHF. Here the CDR3 DNA reads TGTGCCAGCAGTTACTCCCTCGAAGCGTCGCATAATTCACCCCTCCACTTT.

This clonotype came up a few times. CDR3 sequence (DNA): TGTGCCAGCAGTTCCGACAGGGTTGGCACTGAAGCTTTCTTT. This sequence encodes CASSSDRVGTEAFF. The gene calls are TRBV6-5 and TRBJ1-1; the match to TRBD1 covers 7 bases. The CDR3 loop spans 14 amino acids. Germline V gene sequence: CDR1 MNHEY, CDR2 SVGAGI. The junction had 6 bases not matched to a gene; V was cut back by 4 bases and J by 4 bases.

The count of this clonotype is one. This chain joins TRBV12-3 or TRBV12-4 and TRBJ2-3; D remains unclear. Trimming removed 2 bases at V and 2 bases at J, with 8 bases between. The CDR3 consists of 14 residues. Written as DNA, the CDR3 is TGTGCCAGCAGTTTATGGTCCAACACAGATACGCAGTATTTT. Its protein is CASSLWSNTDTQYF.

This clonotype was seen only a few times. The chain has TRBV13 and TRBJ2-3; 10 bases are a match to TRBD2. J was trimmed by 5 bases and V by 4 bases; bases with no gene match: 3. Germline CDR1 PRHDT, CDR2 FYEKMQ (reference sequence). This CDR3 is built from 14 residues. This CDR3 reads CASSSRTSGDTQYF. DNA for the CDR3: TGTGCCAGCAGCTCACGGACTAGCGGAGATACGCAGTATTTT.

The chain employs TRBV7-9 and TRBJ2-4, with 7 bases aligning to TRBD2. The CDR3 runs 13 residues. Germline trimming cut 5 bases from V and 6 bases from J; bases unmatched to any gene: 4. Looked up from germline, CDR1 is SEHNR and CDR2 is FQNEAQ (reference sequence). Here the CDR3 reads CASSDRGVNIQYF. The DNA for the CDR3 is TGTGCCAGCAGCGACCGGGGGGTAAACATTCAGTACTTC.

CDR3 loop: CASSWNNVNEQFF. CDR3 coding DNA: TGTGCCAGCAGCTGGAACAATGTCAATGAGCAGTTCTTC. The chain joins TRBV11-2 to TRBJ2-1; D remains unclear. Germline CDR1 is SGHAT and CDR2 is FQNNGV. V lost 4 bases and J lost 6, with 10 bases in between. This CDR3 comprises 13 residues.

The rearrangement links TRBV20-1 to TRBJ2-1; D assignment may be TRBD1 or TRBD2 (5 bases each). The CDR3 consists of 15 residues. CDR1 DFQATT and CDR2 SNEGSKA come from the germline V gene (reference sequence). Trimming removed 0 bases at V and 6 bases at J, with 15 bases between. Written as DNA, the CDR3 is TGCAGTGCTAGAGAGGGGACCTTCCAGATCAATGAGCAGTTCTTC. This encodes CSAREGTFQINEQFF.

The rearrangement links TRBV7-8 to TRBJ1-5; no reliable D call. The CDR3 loop spans 15 amino acids. The germline CDR1 and CDR2 sequences are SGHVS and FQNEAQ. Trimming cost V 1 base and J 1 base, with 8 bases left between them. This CDR3 reads CASSLVLGSNQPQHF. CDR3 DNA sequence: TGTGCCAGCAGCTTAGTTTTAGGGAGCAATCAGCCCCAGCATTTT.

This clonotype was picked up one time. The chain recombines TRBV5-1 with TRBJ2-1; tentatively, D is TRBD2 (5 bases). This CDR3 is 15 amino acids long. The germline gives CDR1 SGHRS, CDR2 YFSETQ. The V and J ends lost 0 bases and 6 bases respectively, with 13 bases between them. This CDR3 reads CASSLAMGSGNEQFF. The CDR3 bases are TGCGCCAGCAGCTTGGCCATGGGGAGCGGCAATGAGCAGTTCTTC.

The chain carries TRBV9 and TRBJ2-3, with D possibly matching TRBD2 (7 bases). The germline V gene encodes CDR1 SGDLS and CDR2 YYNGEE. The V end was cut by 1 base, the J end by 10 bases, with 10 bases between. The CDR3 sequence is 12 residues long. CDR3 coding DNA: TGTGCCAGCAGCGTACGCGGGGGCGCGCAGTATTTT. It translates to CASSVRGGAQYF.

This clonotype has only a few counts. The V gene is TRBV20-1, the J gene TRBJ1-2; D not resolved. The CDR3 spans 12 residues. The germline V gene has CDR1 DFQATT and CDR2 SNEGSKA (reference sequence). Between the trimmed V and J ends, which lost 0 bases and 5 bases, there was a span of 7 bases. CDR3 protein: CSARDTPYGYTF. The CDR3 bases are TGCAGTGCTAGAGATACACCTTATGGCTACACCTTC.

This clonotype has a handful of counts. The chain links TRBV20-1 to TRBJ2-4, with D tentatively TRBD1 or TRBD2 (6 bases each). The V end lost 1 base, the J end lost 1 base, and 17 bases lay between the germline ends. Germline assignment: CDR1 DFQATT and CDR2 SNEGSKA (reference sequence). CDR3 size: 17 residues. CDR3 in amino acids: CSARGISGDSAKNIQYF. DNA for the CDR3: TGCAGTGCTAGAGGGATTTCAGGGGACTCGGCCAAAAACATTCAGTACTTC.

This chain joins TRBV3-1 and TRBJ2-2; no clear D gene. The germline V and J ends were trimmed by 1 base and 0 bases, with 6 bases remaining between them. Germline V gene sequence: CDR1 LGHDT, CDR2 YNNKEL (reference sequence). CDR3 length: 15 residues. CDR3 sequence reads: CASSQVETNTGELFF. The CDR3 coding sequence is TGTGCCAGCAGCCAAGTGGAGACGAACACCGGGGAGCTGTTTTTT.

The rearrangement links TRBV7-6 to TRBJ2-1, with TRBD2 matching 10 bases. This CDR3 has 16 amino acids. The germline V gene encodes CDR1 SGHVS and CDR2 FNYEAQ. The V and J ends lost 2 bases and 2 bases, in that order; junction bases with no gene match: 3. As DNA, the CDR3 is TGTGCCAGCAGCTTATCGACTAGCGGGCCCTACAATGAGCAGTTCTTC. Its translation is CASSLSTSGPYNEQFF.

This clonotype was recorded a few times. This chain links TRBV20-1 with TRBJ2-3; 7 bases align to TRBD2. V dropped 3 bases and J dropped 4; count of bases not matched to a gene: 4. The CDR3 totals 13 residues. Germline assignment: CDR1 DFQATT and CDR2 SNEGSKA (reference sequence). As DNA, the CDR3 is TGCAGTGCTAGTCCTAGCGGCGCAGATACGCAGTATTTT. It translates to CSASPSGADTQYF.

This clonotype was counted only a few times. The chain links TRBV25-1 to TRBJ1-2; TRBD1 agrees at 12 bases. The trim removed 1 base at V and 4 bases at J, leaving 4 bases unmatched. Germline-derived CDR1 and CDR2 are MGHDK and SYGVNS. CDR3 length: 16 residues. This CDR3 reads CASSELGTGGFYGYTF. For the CDR3, the DNA is TGTGCCAGCAGTGAATTGGGGACAGGGGGCTTCTATGGCTACACCTTC.

V gene TRBV20-1 combines with J gene TRBJ2-1; TRBD2 matches 9 bases. This CDR3 spans 18 amino acids. Per the germline V gene, CDR1 is DFQATT and CDR2 is SNEGSKA (reference sequence). J lost 6 bases, V lost 1 base, and 16 bases had no gene match. The CDR3 is CSARAPPILAGRANEQFF. The CDR3 DNA follows: TGCAGTGCTAGAGCACCACCAATTCTAGCGGGGAGAGCCAATGAGCAGTTCTTC.

The chain uses TRBV27 and TRBJ1-6; D remains ambiguous. Deletions cut 5 bases from V and 10 bases from J, with 15 bases between. Looked up from germline, CDR1 is MNHEY and CDR2 is SMNVEV (reference sequence). This CDR3 region has 14 residues. The CDR3 DNA reads as TGTGCCAGCAGTCGCCCGGGGTTAAGCTCACCCCTCCACTTT. Translating gives CASSRPGLSSPLHF.

V and J are TRBV7-9 and TRBJ1-6; TRBD1 matches 7 bases. Germline V gives CDR1 SEHNR, CDR2 FQNEAQ (reference sequence). The CDR3 is made up of 16 amino acids. Trimming at V came to 3 bases and at J to 15 bases, leaving 17 bases not matched to a gene. CDR3 sequence (DNA): TGTGCCAGCAGCTTGGGCCGAGGGGGCGCCGAGGGCATCCTCCACTTT. This translates into CASSLGRGGAEGILHF.

This chain links TRBV5-1 with TRBJ1-2; D uncertain. The CDR3 runs to 13 residues. V dropped 1 base and J dropped 0 bases, with 4 bases sitting between them. CDR1 is SGHRS, CDR2 YFSETQ, per germline. In DNA, the CDR3 is TGCGCCAGCAGCTTGCCGGCTAACTATGGCTACACCTTC. It is translated as CASSLPANYGYTF.

A remark on this clonotype: The junction does not match germline at one end; this may be a read error. V usage is TRBV15 and J usage is TRBJ2-6; D is perhaps TRBD1 (6 bases). The CDR3 length is 15 residues. CDR1 and CDR2 from the germline V gene are LNHNV and YYDKDF (reference sequence). The CDR3 here is CATSTSFPGADVLTF. CDR3 DNA: TGTGCCACCAGCACCTCATTCCCAGGGGCCGACGTCCTGACTTTC.

This clonotype was recorded a few times. The gene calls are TRBV20-1 and TRBJ1-5, with TRBD1 matching 8 bases. V dropped 2 bases and J dropped 5; count of bases not matched to a gene: 11. Germline values: CDR1 DFQATT, CDR2 SNEGSKA (reference sequence). This CDR3 comprises 16 residues. Here the CDR3 DNA reads TGCAGTGCTAGAAACTCAGGGGGCCTCCAGGATCAGCCCCAGCATTTT. This encodes CSARNSGGLQDQPQHF.